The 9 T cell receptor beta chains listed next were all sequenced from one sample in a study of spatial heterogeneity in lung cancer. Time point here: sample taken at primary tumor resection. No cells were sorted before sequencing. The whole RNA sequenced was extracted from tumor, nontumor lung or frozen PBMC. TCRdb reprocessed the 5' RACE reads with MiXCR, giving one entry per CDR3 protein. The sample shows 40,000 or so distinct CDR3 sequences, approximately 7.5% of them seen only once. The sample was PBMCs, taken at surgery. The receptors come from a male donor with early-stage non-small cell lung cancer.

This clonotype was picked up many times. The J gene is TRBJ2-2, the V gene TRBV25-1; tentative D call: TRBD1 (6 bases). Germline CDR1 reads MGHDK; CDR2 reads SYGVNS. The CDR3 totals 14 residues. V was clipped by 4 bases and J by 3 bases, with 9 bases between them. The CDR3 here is CASSAAGDTGELFF. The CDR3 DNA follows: TGTGCCAGCAGTGCCGCAGGGGACACCGGGGAGCTGTTTTTT.

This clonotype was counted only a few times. The DNA of the CDR3 is TGCAGTGCTAGGGTGACTAGCGGGAGTTTCAATGAGCAGTTCTTC. Translation: CSARVTSGSFNEQFF. V is TRBV20-1 and J is TRBJ2-1; 12 nucleotides line up with TRBD2. Germline-derived CDR1 and CDR2 are DFQATT and SNEGSKA (reference sequence). V lost 3 bases and J lost 6; bases outside the gene matches: 6. The CDR3 has 15 amino acids.

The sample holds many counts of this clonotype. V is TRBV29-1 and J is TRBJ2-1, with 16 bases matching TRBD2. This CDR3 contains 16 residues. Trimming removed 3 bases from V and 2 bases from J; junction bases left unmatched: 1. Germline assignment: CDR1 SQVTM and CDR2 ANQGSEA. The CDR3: CSVDGTSGGAYNEQFF. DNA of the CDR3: TGCAGCGTTGACGGGACTAGCGGGGGGGCCTACAATGAGCAGTTCTTC.

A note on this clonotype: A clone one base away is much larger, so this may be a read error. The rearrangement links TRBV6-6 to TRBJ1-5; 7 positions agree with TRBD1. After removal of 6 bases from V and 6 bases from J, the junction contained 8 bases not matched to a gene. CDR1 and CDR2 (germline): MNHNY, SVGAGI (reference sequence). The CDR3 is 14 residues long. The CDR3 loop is CASRTDRHSQPQHF. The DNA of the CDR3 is TGTGCCAGCAGGACGGACAGGCACAGTCAGCCCCAGCATTTT.

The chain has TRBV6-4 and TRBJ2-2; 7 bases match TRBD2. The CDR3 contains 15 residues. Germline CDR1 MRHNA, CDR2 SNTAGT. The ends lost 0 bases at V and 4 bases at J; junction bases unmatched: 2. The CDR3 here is CASSDSSGVTGELFF. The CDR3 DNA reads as TGTGCCAGCAGTGACTCAAGCGGGGTCACCGGGGAGCTGTTTTTT.

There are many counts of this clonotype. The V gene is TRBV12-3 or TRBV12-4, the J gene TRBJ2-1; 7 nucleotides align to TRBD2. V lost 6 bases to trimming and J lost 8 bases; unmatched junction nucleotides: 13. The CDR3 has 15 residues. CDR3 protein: CASSLGGGSRYEQFF. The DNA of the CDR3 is TGTGCCAGCAGCCTGGGAGGCGGGAGTAGGTATGAGCAGTTCTTC.

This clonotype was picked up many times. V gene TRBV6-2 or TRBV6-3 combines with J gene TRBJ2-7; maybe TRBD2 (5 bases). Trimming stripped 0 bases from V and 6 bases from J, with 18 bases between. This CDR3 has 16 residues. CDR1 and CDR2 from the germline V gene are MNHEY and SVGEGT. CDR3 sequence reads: CASSYSAGLIRTEQYF. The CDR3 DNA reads TGTGCCAGCAGTTACTCCGCTGGACTTATCCGAACCGAGCAGTACTTC.

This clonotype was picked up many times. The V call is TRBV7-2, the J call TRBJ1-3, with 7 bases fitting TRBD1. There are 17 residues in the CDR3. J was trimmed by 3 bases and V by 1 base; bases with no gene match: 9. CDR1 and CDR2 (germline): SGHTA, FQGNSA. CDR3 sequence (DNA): TGTGCCAGCAGCTTAGGATCAACAGGGGCGGGTGGAAACACCATATATTTT. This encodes CASSLGSTGAGGNTIYF.

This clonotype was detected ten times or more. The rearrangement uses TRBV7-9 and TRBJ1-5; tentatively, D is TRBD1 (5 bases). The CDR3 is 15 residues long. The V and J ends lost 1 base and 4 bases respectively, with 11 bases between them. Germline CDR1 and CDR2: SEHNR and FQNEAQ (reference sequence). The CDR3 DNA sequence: TGTGCCAGCAGCTTAGGACAGTTGGGGAATCAGCCCCAGCATTTT. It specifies CASSLGQLGNQPQHF.